This section outlines one T cell receptor beta chain sequence together with its context. The antigen is undetermined. TCRdb's table, derived via immunoSEQ multiplex PCR, lists solely in-frame clones and lacks some. The repertoire holds 15,000 to 20,000 clones, with approximately 83% as singletons. Treatment indicated: AdE1-LMPpoly-expanded autologous EBV-specific T-cell therapy followed by anti-PD-1 nivolumab. This record belongs to a study of EBV T-cell therapy then PD-1 blockade in nasopharyngeal carcinoma. V shed 4 bases and J 8 bases; nucleotides not matched to a gene: 10. There are 17 residues in the CDR3. From germline, CDR1 is ENHRY and CDR2 SYGVKD.

The sequence came from a man aged 35-49 years with nasopharyngeal carcinoma. The input for sequencing was CD8+ T cells from blood, taken at day 0 from a patient whose treatment included autologous EBV-specific T cells and nivolumab. The chain recombines TRBV10-3 with TRBJ2-1; 14 bases fit TRBD2. CDR3: CAISGMTSGGAIDEQFF. The DNA of the CDR3 is TGTGCCATCAGTGGCATGACTAGCGGGGGGGCCATCGATGAGCAGTTCTTC.